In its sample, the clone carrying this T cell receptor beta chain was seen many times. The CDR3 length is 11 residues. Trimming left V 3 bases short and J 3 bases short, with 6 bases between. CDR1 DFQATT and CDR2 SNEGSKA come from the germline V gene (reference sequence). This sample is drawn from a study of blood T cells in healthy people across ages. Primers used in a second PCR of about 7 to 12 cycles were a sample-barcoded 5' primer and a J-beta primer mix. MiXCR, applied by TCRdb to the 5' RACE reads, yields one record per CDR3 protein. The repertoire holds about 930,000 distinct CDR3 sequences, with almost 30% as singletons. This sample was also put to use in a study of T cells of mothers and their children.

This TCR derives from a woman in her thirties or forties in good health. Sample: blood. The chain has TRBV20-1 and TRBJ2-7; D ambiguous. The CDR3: CSASFNYEQYF. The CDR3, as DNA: TGCAGTGCTAGTTTTAACTACGAGCAGTACTTC.